Given below is one T cell receptor (beta chain) in context. Its antigen is currently unknown. The data stem from a study of cytomegalovirus exposure and HLA in healthy donors. This CDR3 has 14 residues. Germline V gene sequence: CDR1 MNHNY, CDR2 SVGAGI (reference sequence). V was clipped by 0 bases and J by 3 bases, with 8 bases between them. 13 Jbeta primers and 60 Vbeta primers were used for the PCR. Repertoires were generated with immunoSEQ multiplex PCR, while TCRdb's copy carries only in-frame clones and drops some. The sample has 100,000 or so clones, 79% seen once; the top ten hold over 4%. Points from the study as a whole: Later on, an analysis found that several of the most significant clusters appeared to be linked to common viral pathogens, which included parvovirus B19.

This sequence was found in a female donor in good health and CMV-seropositive. The chain recombines TRBV6-6 with TRBJ1-1; D possibly corresponds to TRBD1 (5 bases). Sequencing used PBMCs. CDR3 in amino acids: CASSYSEGHTEAFF. CDR3 nucleotides: TGTGCCAGCAGTTACTCGGAGGGGCACACTGAAGCTTTCTTT.